This entry lists 22 T cell receptor beta chains sequenced from one sample in a study of human T cells and chemical hapten exposure. This sample's time point: patch test 3, about 24 weeks after DPC sensitization. Treatment given: therapeutic diphenylcyclopropenone sensitization with weekly scalp DPC. Each CDR3 protein is one row after TCRdb ran MiXCR on the RACE reads. Of 99,000 or so distinct CDR3 sequences in the sample, 34% were seen once. The sequenced sample was whole blood, obtained in connection with sensitization to the hapten diphenylcyclopropenone (DPC). Every receptor here comes from a man in his forties or fifties with alopecia areata. Some clones in this sample may be carry-over from other donors' samples.

The V gene is TRBV10-3, the J gene TRBJ2-7; 8 nucleotides line up with TRBD2. This CDR3 spans 14 amino acids. Germline values: CDR1 ENHRY, CDR2 SYGVKD. Trimming cost V 6 bases and J 4 bases; bases outside gene matches: 8. CDR3 nucleotide sequence: TGTGCCATCAGAGGGGCTAGCGGGCCGTACGAGCAGTACTTC. It codes for CAIRGASGPYEQYF.

The sample holds a few counts of this clonotype. The gene calls are TRBV28 and TRBJ1-4; TRBD1 agrees at 12 bases. Germline loops: CDR1 MDHEN, CDR2 SYDVKM. Germline trimming cut 5 bases from V and 8 bases from J; bases unmatched to any gene: 12. The CDR3 contains 17 residues. The chain's CDR3 is CASSNRDRGRLGEKLFF. For the CDR3, the DNA is TGTGCCAGCAGTAACCGGGACAGGGGGCGGTTGGGGGAAAAACTGTTTTTT.

This clonotype was found a few times. The chain joins TRBV28 to TRBJ2-7, with TRBD1 matching 9 bases. This CDR3 region has 17 residues. The V and J ends lost 4 bases and 4 bases, in that order; junction bases with no gene match: 14. The V gene's germline CDR1 is MDHEN and CDR2 SYDVKM. CDR3 loop: CASSSVRGTGNTYEQYF. The CDR3 region has the DNA TGTGCCAGCAGTTCCGTTAGAGGGACAGGGAATACGTACGAGCAGTACTTC. Combining the CDR3 with reference TRBV28 and TRBJ2-7 gives the whole variable domain DVKVTQSSRYLVKRTGEKVFLECVQDMDHENMFWYRQDPGLGLRLIYFSYDVKMKEKGDIPEGYSVSREKKERFSLILESASTNQTSMYLCASSSVRGTGNTYEQYFGPGTRLTVT.

This clonotype showed up just a few times. V gene TRBV10-3 combines with J gene TRBJ2-1, with 11 bases identical to TRBD2. Germline loops: CDR1 ENHRY, CDR2 SYGVKD. CDR3 length: 14 residues. V trimming: 4 bases; J trimming: 9 bases; junction bases outside the gene matches: 5. In DNA form, the CDR3 reads TGTGCCATCAGTGGACTAGCGGGAATGGGTGAGCAGTTCTTC. Translation: CAISGLAGMGEQFF.

There are a few counts of this clonotype. The chain has TRBV27 and TRBJ2-3, with D uncertain. The CDR3 totals 15 residues. V shed 2 bases and J shed 2 bases, with 11 bases lying between them. The V gene's germline CDR1 is MNHEY and CDR2 SMNVEV (reference sequence). The CDR3 nucleotides are TGTGCCAGCAGTTTACAGTTTGGGGTCACAGATACGCAGTATTTT. This codes for CASSLQFGVTDTQYF.

The genes are TRBV29-1 and TRBJ2-1, with 9 nucleotides matching TRBD1. V trimming: 4 bases; J trimming: 7 bases; junction bases outside the gene matches: 5. The CDR3 is 13 amino acids. Germline lookup yields CDR1 SQVTM and CDR2 ANQGSEA. The CDR3 protein is CSVVDDRGNEQFF. In nucleotides, the CDR3 is TGCAGCGTTGTTGATGACAGGGGGAATGAGCAGTTCTTC.

V gene TRBV3-1 combines with J gene TRBJ1-2; D not resolved. The CDR3 consists of 13 residues. Trimming took 0 bases from V and 8 from J, leaving 10 bases between them. Per the germline V gene, CDR1 is LGHDT and CDR2 is YNNKEL (reference sequence). The CDR3 DNA reads as TGTGCCAGCAGCCAAGACGGTCAACGGGGCTACACCTTC. This encodes CASSQDGQRGYTF.

The chain joins TRBV29-1 to TRBJ2-1; D is unresolved. V shed 5 bases and J shed 5 bases, with 13 bases lying between them. Looked up from germline, CDR1 is SQVTM and CDR2 is ANQGSEA. There are 13 residues in the CDR3. The CDR3 nucleotides read TGCAGCGTTTCGGGTCAACTAAACAATGAGCAGTTCTTC. Its translation is CSVSGQLNNEQFF.

This chain joins TRBV29-1 and TRBJ1-3; D is unresolved. V lost 6 bases and J 1 base, leaving 10 bases between the germline ends. The CDR3 is 13 residues long. Germline CDR1 is SQVTM and CDR2 is ANQGSEA. The CDR3 nucleotides read TGCAGCGTGATCGAGGGATCTGGAAACACCATATATTTT. It specifies CSVIEGSGNTIYF.

The chain has TRBV5-1 and TRBJ2-7; D might be TRBD2 (7 bases). The germline V gene encodes CDR1 SGHRS and CDR2 YFSETQ. The CDR3 contains 15 residues. Between the trimmed V and J ends, which lost 2 bases and 5 bases, there was a span of 17 bases. The CDR3 DNA sequence: TGCGCCAGCAGCTTTGGCGGAAGGGGGGGCGACGAGCAGTACGTC. This gives the protein CASSFGGRGGDEQYV.

CDR3 in amino acids: CASSSTGTGLNYGYTF. The CDR3 DNA reads as TGTGCCAGCAGCTCAACCGGGACAGGGCTTAACTATGGCTACACCTTC. The chain uses TRBV7-2 and TRBJ1-2; 9 bases match TRBD1. J lost 1 base, V lost 4 bases, and 7 bases had no gene match. Germline assignment: CDR1 SGHTA and CDR2 FQGNSA. CDR3 length: 16 amino acids. The full variable domain, in which reference TRBV7-2 and TRBJ1-2 provide the parts outside the CDR3, is GAGVSQSPSNKVTEKGKDVELRCDPISGHTALYWYRQSLGQGLEFLIYFQGNSAPDKSGLPSDRFSAERTGGSVSTLTIQRTQQEDSAVYLCASSSTGTGLNYGYTFGSGTRLTVV.

For the CDR3, the DNA is TGTGCCAGCAGCGTAGAAGGGCTACGAACCGGGGAGCTGTTTTTT. It yields the protein CASSVEGLRTGELFF. This chain links TRBV9 with TRBJ2-2, with D uncertain. This CDR3 is 15 amino acids long. The V end lost 0 bases, the J end lost 5 bases, and 11 bases lay between the germline ends. Germline CDR1 reads SGDLS; CDR2 reads YYNGEE.

V and J are TRBV20-1 and TRBJ2-7; D is perhaps TRBD2 (6 bases). The ends were cut back, 6 bases at V and 2 bases at J, with 14 bases in the middle. The CDR3 covers 13 residues. Germline assignment: CDR1 DFQATT and CDR2 SNEGSKA (reference sequence). CDR3 coding DNA: TGCAGTGCCCGCAAGGCGGGGACCTACGAGCAGTACGTC. Protein: CSARKAGTYEQYV.

This sequence joins TRBV4-2 and TRBJ2-1; D not resolved. The V end lost 0 bases, the J end lost 7 bases, and 13 bases lay between the germline ends. This CDR3 spans 15 amino acids. CDR1 is LGHNA and CDR2 is YNFKEQ in the germline V gene. CDR3 DNA sequence: TGTGCCAGCAGCCAAGATGGAGCCGGGCAGAATGAGCAGTTCTTC. Its translation is CASSQDGAGQNEQFF.

This clonotype was observed a handful of times. The chain joins TRBV5-1 to TRBJ2-3; maybe TRBD2 (5 bases). Trimming removed 0 bases from V and 4 bases from J, with 6 bases in between. Per the germline V gene, CDR1 is SGHRS and CDR2 is YFSETQ. The CDR3 is 13 residues long. CDR3: CASSLGGSDTQYF. In DNA form, the CDR3 reads TGCGCCAGCAGCTTGGGAGGGTCAGATACGCAGTATTTT.

This clonotype came up a few times. V usage is TRBV27 and J usage is TRBJ2-1; TRBD1 agrees at 10 bases. CDR1 and CDR2 (germline): MNHEY, SMNVEV (reference sequence). V lost 3 bases to trimming and J lost 7 bases; unmatched junction nucleotides: 9. The CDR3 extends over 16 amino acids. CDR3 DNA: TGTGCCAGCAGTTTTATCGGACAGGGGGGGAGAAATGAGCAGTTCTTC. Amino acid sequence: CASSFIGQGGRNEQFF.

This chain links TRBV30 with TRBJ2-7, with 8 bases matching TRBD1. Trimming at V came to 1 base and at J to 7 bases, leaving 6 bases not matched to a gene. The CDR3 is 13 residues long. Germline CDR1 reads GTSNPN; CDR2 reads SVGIG (reference sequence). CDR3 loop: CAWSAGQGKEQYF. In DNA form, the CDR3 reads TGTGCCTGGAGTGCCGGACAGGGAAAGGAGCAGTACTTC.

The chain uses TRBV12-3 or TRBV12-4 and TRBJ2-5; unclear D gene. With 5 bases removed from V and 4 bases from J, the gap between germline ends came to 14 bases. This CDR3 spans 14 amino acids. CDR3 nucleotides: TGTGCCAGCAGTCAAACACAAACCGTAGAGACCCAGTACTTC. Translation gives CASSQTQTVETQYF.

This chain links TRBV18 with TRBJ2-7, with 7 bases identical to TRBD1. CDR1 and CDR2 (germline): KGHSH, LQKENI. This CDR3 is built from 15 residues. V shed 3 bases, J shed 0 bases, and the junction held 5 bases outside the gene matches. In DNA form, the CDR3 reads TGTGCCAGCTCACCCTTGACAGGGAGCTCCTACGAGCAGTACTTC. Translated: CASSPLTGSSYEQYF. Combining the CDR3 with reference TRBV18 and TRBJ2-7 gives the whole variable domain NAGVMQNPRHLVRRRGQEARLRCSPMKGHSHVYWYRQLPEEGLKFMVYLQKENIIDESGMPKERFSAEFPKEGPSILRIQQVVRGDSAAYFCASSPLTGSSYEQYFGPGTRLTVT.

The chain has TRBV20-1 and TRBJ1-5; 7 bases are shared with TRBD1. With 6 bases clipped from V and 3 bases from J, the junction kept 5 bases outside the gene matches. CDR1 is DFQATT, CDR2 SNEGSKA, per germline (reference sequence). CDR3 size: 13 residues. CDR3 nucleotide sequence: TGCAGTGCCCGGACAGGAGCCAATCAGCCCCAGCATTTT. Protein sequence: CSARTGANQPQHF.

A single count supports this clonotype. The gene calls are TRBV19 and TRBJ2-5, with 9 positions matching TRBD1. CDR3 length equals 15 residues. Germline V lookup: CDR1 LNHDA, CDR2 SQIVND (reference sequence). V shed 2 bases and J 2 bases; nucleotides not matched to a gene: 3. CDR3 sequence reads: CASSILGQGQETQYF. As DNA, the CDR3 is TGTGCCAGTAGTATACTCGGACAGGGGCAAGAGACCCAGTACTTC. The variable domain in full, with the rest retrieved from reference TRBV19 and TRBJ2-5, is DGGITQSPKYLFRKEGQNVTLSCEQNLNHDAMYWYRQDPGQGLRLIYYSQIVNDFQKGDIAEGYSVSREKKESFPLTVTSAQKNPTAFYLCASSILGQGQETQYFGPGTRLLVL.

This clonotype was picked up a small number of times. The gene calls are TRBV21-1 and TRBJ2-7; the table's D call TRBD1 went unverified against the DNA. TRBV21-1 constitutes a pseudogene. CDR3 length: 22 residues. This CDR3 is CASSKGVRPVRQGSGDSYEQYV. The CDR3 DNA follows: TGTGCCAGCAGCAAAGGAGTTCGTCCCGTGCGACAGGGAAGCGGGGACTCCTACGAGCAGTACGTC.